This TCR beta chain is from a study of blood T cell repertoires in COVID-19. The CDR3 extends over 16 amino acids. CDR1 and CDR2 (germline): SGDLS, YYNGEE. With V trimmed by 4 bases and J by 1 base, 5 bases remained unmatched. Sequencing was performed with immunoSEQ multiplex PCR; in TCRdb, only in-frame clones are kept and a portion is missing. The data contain about 220,000 clones, under 90% of them singletons. This clone was detected a few times. The clonotype originates from a woman aged 60 to 75 who had recovered from COVID-19. This chain connects TRBV9 to TRBJ2-1; TRBD2 matches at 10 bases. Material for sequencing was peripheral blood. The CDR3 here is CASSSTSGVSYNEQFF. The CDR3 bases are TGTGCCAGCAGCTCCACTAGCGGGGTTTCCTACAATGAGCAGTTCTTC.